These 7 T cell receptor beta chains were sequenced from one sample in a study of cytomegalovirus exposure and HLA in healthy donors. PCR amplification relied on 60 Vbeta primers (plus 13 Jbeta primers). Sequencing used immunoSEQ multiplex PCR; TCRdb keeps in-frame clones, though not all of them. This sample's table has about 74,000 clones. The sequenced material came from PBMCs. The origin of the receptors is a female donor in good health and CMV-seropositive.

The gene calls are TRBV4-2 and TRBJ2-2, with 7 positions matching TRBD2. Germline V lookup: CDR1 LGHNA, CDR2 YNFKEQ. This CDR3 is built from 15 residues. The V segment lost 0 bases and the J segment 4 bases; nucleotides outside the gene matches: 2. CDR3 in amino acids: CASSQDWGGTGELFF. The CDR3, as DNA: TGTGCCAGCAGCCAAGATTGGGGGGGCACCGGGGAGCTGTTTTTT.

The chain employs TRBV19 and TRBJ1-4; 10 nucleotides line up with TRBD1. V gave up 3 bases and J gave up 11 bases; unmatched junction bases: 15. CDR1 is LNHDA and CDR2 is SQIVND in the germline V gene (reference sequence). This CDR3 spans 17 amino acids. The CDR3 DNA follows: TGTGCCAGTAGTATGACGACAGGGGGCGCCGATCCGGAGAAACTGTTTTTT. Translated: CASSMTTGGADPEKLFF.

The chain links TRBV7-2 to TRBJ2-7; a weak D match, TRBD2 (5 bases). This CDR3 has 13 amino acids. Trimming took off 3 bases at V and 6 bases at J, with 12 bases between the two ends. Germline CDR1 and CDR2: SGHTA and FQGNSA. The CDR3 protein is CASSLDGGSEQYF. CDR3 nucleotides: TGTGCCAGCAGCTTGGATGGTGGGAGCGAGCAGTACTTC.

The J gene is TRBJ2-2, the V gene TRBV7-9, with 8 bases lining up with TRBD2. CDR1 and CDR2 from the germline V gene are SEHNR and FQNEAQ (reference sequence). The CDR3 contains 16 residues. With V trimmed by 4 bases and J by 0 bases, 4 bases remained unmatched. CDR3 nucleotides: TGTGCCAGCAGCTGGGGACTAGGCCCGAACACCGGGGAGCTGTTTTTT. Its protein product is CASSWGLGPNTGELFF.

This chain connects TRBV6-5 to TRBJ2-5; possible D gene TRBD1, 6 bases. CDR1 and CDR2 (germline): MNHEY, SVGAGI. V was pared by 5 bases and J by 5 bases, with 15 bases between. The CDR3 is made up of 14 amino acids. The CDR3 spells CASSTVGAGETQYF. CDR3 coding DNA: TGTGCCAGCAGTACCGTGGGGGCCGGGGAGACCCAGTACTTC.

This chain connects TRBV18 to TRBJ2-7; TRBD1 agrees at 7 bases. Germline values: CDR1 KGHSH, CDR2 LQKENI. Losses at the gene ends were 1 base for V and 3 bases for J; bases not matched to a gene: 3. The CDR3 runs to 14 residues. The CDR3 DNA reads as TGTGCCAGCTCACCACGGACAGGCGGCTACGAGCAGTACTTC. It codes for CASSPRTGGYEQYF.

V gene TRBV7-2 combines with J gene TRBJ2-3, with 8 bases identical to TRBD2. The V segment lost 3 bases and the J segment 3 bases; nucleotides outside the gene matches: 8. Germline V gene lookup returns CDR1 SGHTA and CDR2 FQGNSA. The CDR3 sequence is 16 residues long. The DNA of the CDR3 is TGTGCCAGCAGCTTGCCAAGCGGGGGAGGTACAGATACGCAGTATTTT. As protein: CASSLPSGGGTDTQYF.